What follows describes a single T cell receptor (beta chain). Its antigen is not identified. Germline V gene sequence: CDR1 MNHEY, CDR2 SVGEGT. This CDR3 contains 15 residues. Trimming took off 2 bases at V and 5 bases at J, with 12 bases between the two ends. This sample is drawn from a study of T cell repertoires in cytomegalovirus infection. Study background: Through public TCR beta signatures, both CMV infection and matching HLA type were indicated. Study-level points and caveats: Cumulated frequencies of public TCR beta families served to identify carriers of CMV plus the relevant HLA. CMV-specific TCR beta clonotypes restricted by HLA-C were the ones dominating the ex vivo response.

TCRdb itself ran the reads through MiXCR, one entry per CDR3 protein. This sample has some 600,000 distinct CDR3 sequences; 20% to 25% occur once, and the top ten carry less than 9.5%. Sequencing was done on a sample of CD8+ T cells from PBMCs. The sequence came from a human donor in good health (CMV status not recorded). Some clones in this sample may be carry-over from other donors' samples. This chain joins TRBV6-2 or TRBV6-3 and TRBJ2-2, with D hard to call. CDR3 in DNA: TGTGCCAGCAGTTACCCAGGAATGTGGACCGGGGAGCTGTTTTTT. It encodes CASSYPGMWTGELFF.